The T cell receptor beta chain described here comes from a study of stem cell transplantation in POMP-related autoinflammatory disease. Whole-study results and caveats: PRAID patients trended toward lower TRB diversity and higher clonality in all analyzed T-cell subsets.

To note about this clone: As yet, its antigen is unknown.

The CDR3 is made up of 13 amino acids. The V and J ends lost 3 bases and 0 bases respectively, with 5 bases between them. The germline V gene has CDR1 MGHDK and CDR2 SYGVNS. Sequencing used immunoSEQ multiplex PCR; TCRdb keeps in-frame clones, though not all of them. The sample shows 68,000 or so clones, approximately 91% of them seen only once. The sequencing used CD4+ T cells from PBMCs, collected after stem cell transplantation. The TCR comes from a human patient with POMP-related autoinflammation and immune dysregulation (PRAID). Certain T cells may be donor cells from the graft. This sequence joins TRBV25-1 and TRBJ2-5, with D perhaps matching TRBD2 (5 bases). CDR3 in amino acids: CASSERDQETQYF. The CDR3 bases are TGTGCCAGCAGTGAGCGGGACCAAGAGACCCAGTACTTC.